The entry that follows covers one T cell receptor beta chain sequence. Its specificity is not known. The data were obtained in a study of cytomegalovirus exposure and HLA in healthy donors. Notes on the study in general: Most TCR sequences were uncommon, yet certain public TCRs appeared in many donors. An analysis that was carried out later associated 15,000 to 20,000 TCR beta sequences with HLA alleles at 0.05 false discovery rate.

The germline V gene has CDR1 MDHEN and CDR2 SYDVKM. The CDR3 spans 15 residues. Trimming cost V 3 bases and J 3 bases; bases outside gene matches: 4. With 60 Vbeta and 13 Jbeta primers, the PCR was carried out. Using immunoSEQ multiplex PCR, the repertoire was profiled, and TCRdb retains in-frame clones only, with some absent. The sample holds 95,000 to 100,000 clones, roughly three quarters seen once. The clonotype originates from a female donor in good health and CMV-seronegative. This chain connects TRBV28 to TRBJ2-2, with 7 bases identical to TRBD2. Material: PBMCs. DNA for the CDR3: TGTGCCAGCAGTTTTCGACTAGCCGACACCGGGGAGCTGTTTTTT. Translation: CASSFRLADTGELFF.